The 16 T cell receptor beta chains in this list originate from one sample, sequenced in a study of blood T cell repertoires in COVID-19 (dated by TCRdb to 2020 to 2021). The method was the immunoSEQ multiplex PCR assay. This immuneACCESS table, as held by TCRdb, lists in-frame sequences with V and J called but not all clones. Of the missing ones, under half trace to an unresolved V gene in checked studies; the others have no known cause. This sample comprises about 54,000 clones, 85% to 95% of them detected only once. The leading ten clones occupy roughly 3.9% of the sample. Sequencing was done on a sample of peripheral blood. Receptors originate from a man in his fifties with acute or convalescent COVID-19.

The chain is built from TRBV19 and TRBJ1-2, with TRBD1 matching 9 bases. This CDR3 has 14 amino acids. V was pared by 6 bases and J by 3 bases, with 5 bases of the junction left unmatched. Germline CDR1 and CDR2: LNHDA and SQIVND (reference sequence). CDR3 protein: CASSPDRGDYGYTF. CDR3 in DNA: TGTGCCAGTAGCCCGGACAGGGGCGACTATGGCTACACCTTC.

In this sample, this clone turned up once. The gene calls are TRBV19 and TRBJ2-7, with 7 positions matching TRBD1. The CDR3 loop spans 14 amino acids. Germline values: CDR1 LNHDA, CDR2 SQIVND (reference sequence). V lost 5 bases and J lost 0; bases outside the gene matches: 4. In DNA, the CDR3 is TGTGCCAGTAGTCTCGACAGGGTCTCCTACGAGCAGTACTTC. It encodes CASSLDRVSYEQYF.

The chain recombines TRBV24-1 with TRBJ1-3; D remains unclear. CDR1 and CDR2 (germline): KGHDR, SFDVKD. V lost 1 base and J lost 0, with 15 bases in between. This CDR3 has 18 residues. The CDR3 loop reads CATSDFSAGDSSGNTIYF. CDR3 coding DNA: TGTGCCACCAGTGATTTTTCCGCAGGCGATAGCTCTGGAAACACCATATATTTT.

The V call is TRBV19, the J call TRBJ1-2, with 7 bases lining up with TRBD1. This CDR3 comprises 14 residues. J gave up 2 bases and V 4 bases, and 4 bases lay outside the gene matches. CDR1 and CDR2 (germline): LNHDA, SQIVND (reference sequence). CDR3 loop: CASSTPGQNYGYTF. The DNA of the CDR3 is TGTGCCAGTAGTACTCCGGGACAGAACTATGGCTACACCTTC. Full variable domain (outside the CDR3, taken from reference TRBV19 and TRBJ1-2): DGGITQSPKYLFRKEGQNVTLSCEQNLNHDAMYWYRQDPGQGLRLIYYSQIVNDFQKGDIAEGYSVSREKKESFPLTVTSAQKNPTAFYLCASSTPGQNYGYTFGSGTRLTVV.

Only one count was recorded for this clone. CDR3 nucleotide sequence: TGTGCCACCAGCAGATCTCGGGTCAGAATCGCATCTAGCACAGATACGCAGTATTTT. It is translated as CATSRSRVRIASSTDTQYF. The chain carries TRBV15 and TRBJ2-3; D remains unclear. The CDR3 is made up of 19 amino acids. V lost 2 bases and J 0 bases, leaving 21 bases between the germline ends. CDR1 is LNHNV and CDR2 is YYDKDF in the germline V gene (reference sequence).

The chain recombines TRBV15 with TRBJ2-7; possible D gene TRBD2, 5 bases. Germline values: CDR1 LNHNV, CDR2 YYDKDF (reference sequence). Trimming removed 4 bases from V and 5 bases from J, with 12 bases in between. CDR3 length: 13 residues. CDR3 nucleotide sequence: TGTGCCACCAGCATGGTCGGGGTAAACGAGCAGTACTTC. Protein sequence: CATSMVGVNEQYF.

The V call is TRBV27, the J call TRBJ1-2; D is ambiguous. The CDR3 loop spans 13 amino acids. Per the germline V gene, CDR1 is MNHEY and CDR2 is SMNVEV (reference sequence). V was clipped by 4 bases and J by 4 bases, with 10 bases between them. The CDR3 DNA follows: TGTGCCAGCAGTTATGGGCAGACCTATGGCTACACCTTC. This encodes CASSYGQTYGYTF.

V is TRBV6-5 and J is TRBJ1-1, with D possibly matching TRBD1 (5 bases). The CDR3 loop spans 15 amino acids. Per germline, CDR1 MNHEY and CDR2 SVGAGI. V dropped 2 bases and J dropped 0 bases, with 10 bases sitting between them. The CDR3 nucleotides read TGTGCCAGCAGTTACGATACAGGATTGAACACTGAAGCTTTCTTT. Its protein is CASSYDTGLNTEAFF.

The J gene is TRBJ2-2, the V gene TRBV19, with 10 bases aligning to TRBD2. The trim removed 1 base at V and 5 bases at J, leaving 7 bases unmatched. From germline, CDR1 is LNHDA and CDR2 SQIVND (reference sequence). The CDR3 consists of 17 residues. CDR3 loop: CASSIASSGSFTGELFF. The DNA of the CDR3 is TGTGCCAGTAGTATAGCCTCTAGCGGGAGCTTTACCGGGGAGCTGTTTTTT.

The rearrangement links TRBV5-1 to TRBJ1-1, with D perhaps TRBD1 (6 bases). The CDR3 totals 12 residues. Germline V lookup: CDR1 SGHRS, CDR2 YFSETQ. Trimming removed 4 bases from V and 11 bases from J, with 15 bases in between. The CDR3 reads CASSPTTGWAFF. Here the CDR3 DNA reads TGCGCCAGCAGCCCAACAACAGGGTGGGCTTTCTTT.

The rearrangement uses TRBV25-1 and TRBJ1-5, with D possibly being TRBD1 (6 bases). The germline V gene has CDR1 MGHDK and CDR2 SYGVNS. Trimming stripped 4 bases from V and 2 bases from J, with 6 bases between. The CDR3 contains 13 residues. In DNA form, the CDR3 reads TGTGCCAGCAGTGGACAGGGCAATCAGCCCCAGCATTTT. It translates to CASSGQGNQPQHF.

V and J are TRBV4-1 and TRBJ2-5, with D hard to call. The germline V and J ends were trimmed by 3 bases and 5 bases, with 10 bases remaining between them. The V gene's germline CDR1 is MGHRA and CDR2 YSYEKL. The CDR3 runs 13 residues. CDR3 in DNA: TGCGCCAGCAGCCATGTACAGTCTGAGACCCAGTACTTC. Residues: CASSHVQSETQYF.

The V call is TRBV24-1, the J call TRBJ1-1; 10 nucleotides line up with TRBD1. The length of the CDR3 is 15 residues. V shed 3 bases, J shed 5 bases, and the junction held 5 bases outside the gene matches. Germline CDR1 is KGHDR and CDR2 is SFDVKD. The CDR3 spells CATSDPRTGGTEAFF. Here the CDR3 DNA reads TGTGCCACCAGTGATCCAAGGACAGGGGGGACTGAAGCTTTCTTT.

CDR3 DNA sequence: TGTGCCAGCAGCTCAGCTCAGGGTTCAACTAATGAAAAACTGTTTTTT. Protein sequence: CASSSAQGSTNEKLFF. V and J are TRBV7-8 and TRBJ1-4; maybe TRBD1 (5 bases). Germline V gene data show CDR1 as SGHVS and CDR2 as FQNEAQ. The CDR3 is 16 amino acids. Deletions cut 4 bases from V and 0 bases from J, with 12 bases between.

The V gene is TRBV5-1, the J gene TRBJ2-1; 9 bases agree with TRBD1. CDR3 length equals 14 residues. Trimming removed 6 bases from V and 6 bases from J; junction bases left unmatched: 7. In germline, CDR1 is SGHRS, CDR2 YFSETQ. The CDR3, as DNA: TGCGCCAGCAATACCGGGACAGGGAGCAATGAGCAGTTCTTC. It translates to CASNTGTGSNEQFF.

V is TRBV6-5 and J is TRBJ2-2; 7 bases are shared with TRBD1. The CDR3 extends over 14 amino acids. Unmatched junction bases numbered 2, after V lost 0 bases and J lost 7 bases. Germline assignment: CDR1 MNHEY and CDR2 SVGAGI. The CDR3 region is CASSYSGGLGELFF. For the CDR3, the DNA is TGTGCCAGCAGTTACTCAGGGGGCCTCGGGGAGCTGTTTTTT.